Below are 8 T cell receptor beta chains sequenced from a single sample in a study of blood T cell repertoires in COVID-19. TCRdb's table, derived via immunoSEQ multiplex PCR, lists solely in-frame clones and lacks some. The sample carries approximately 21,000 clones, roughly 90% recorded once. The source material was peripheral blood. The receptor set was obtained from a human donor in a cohort sampled during active COVID-19.

A note on this clone: The sample holds other DNA sequences that translate to the same CDR3. CDR3 nucleotide sequence: TGTGCCAGCAGTGAACTAGGTGCAAGCACAGATACGCAGTATTTT. Translating it yields CASSELGASTDTQYF. The rearrangement joins TRBV6-1 to TRBJ2-3; D call uncertain. The ends were cut back, 2 bases at V and 0 bases at J, with 9 bases in the middle. The CDR3 length is 15 residues. Germline lookup yields CDR1 MNHNS and CDR2 SASEGT.

The count of this clone is one. This sequence joins TRBV7-2 and TRBJ1-6, with TRBD1 matching over 9 bases. The trim removed 4 bases at V and 7 bases at J, leaving 14 bases unmatched. The CDR3 spans 18 residues. Looked up from germline, CDR1 is SGHTA and CDR2 is FQGNSA. CDR3 bases: TGTGCCAGCAGCTCAACAGACACGACAGGGGGTCGGAATTCACCCCTCCACTTT. Protein sequence: CASSSTDTTGGRNSPLHF.

The chain has TRBV10-3 and TRBJ1-2; no firm D call. Trimming removed 0 bases from V and 5 bases from J, with 4 bases in between. The germline CDR1 and CDR2 sequences are ENHRY and SYGVKD. CDR3 length: 12 amino acids. The CDR3, as DNA: TGTGCCATCAGTGAGTCCCAGTATGGCTACACCTTC. Residues: CAISESQYGYTF.

The chain couples TRBV27 to TRBJ1-4; no clear D gene. The CDR3 spans 13 residues. CDR1 and CDR2 (germline): MNHEY, SMNVEV (reference sequence). V lost 1 base and J lost 8, with 8 bases in between. CDR3 sequence: CASSLWRAEKLFF. CDR3 sequence (DNA): TGTGCCAGCAGTTTATGGAGGGCGGAAAAACTGTTTTTT.

V usage is TRBV3-1 (or the pseudogene TRBV3-2) and J usage is TRBJ1-1; 11 bases agree with TRBD1. This CDR3 is built from 14 residues. Trimming at V came to 5 bases and at J to 6 bases, leaving 5 bases not matched to a gene. Per germline, CDR1 LGHDT and CDR2 YNNKEL (reference sequence). The CDR3 loop reads CASSFRDRGAEAFF. In nucleotides, the CDR3 is TGTGCCAGCAGCTTCCGGGACAGGGGGGCTGAAGCTTTCTTT.

This clone was observed once. The genes are TRBV4-1 and TRBJ1-1, with 10 bases fitting TRBD1. V was clipped by 4 bases and J by 5 bases; unmatched bases: 7. Germline CDR1 and CDR2: MGHRA and YSYEKL. This CDR3 has 15 amino acids. The CDR3 sequence: CASSRAGTGATEAFF. The CDR3 DNA reads TGCGCCAGCAGCCGAGCCGGGACAGGGGCGACTGAAGCTTTCTTT.

The rearrangement uses TRBV12-3 or TRBV12-4 and TRBJ2-5; D perhaps matches TRBD1 (6 bases). Trimming shortened V by 9 bases and J by 2 bases, and 13 bases separated the two germline ends. The CDR3 loop spans 13 amino acids. This CDR3 is CARGAELQETQYF. The DNA for the CDR3 is TGTGCCAGGGGGGCAGAACTTCAAGAGACCCAGTACTTC.

This chain joins TRBV7-2 and TRBJ1-3; 8 bases match TRBD1. Unmatched junction bases numbered 4, after V lost 5 bases and J lost 4 bases. Germline assignment: CDR1 SGHTA and CDR2 FQGNSA. The CDR3 covers 14 residues. The CDR3 coding sequence is TGTGCCAGCAGCCCAGACAGGGGAGGAAACACCATATATTTT. This encodes CASSPDRGGNTIYF.